What follows describes a single T cell receptor beta chain. Its antigen is still unknown. This CDR3 spans 16 amino acids. Germline V lookup: CDR1 LGHNA, CDR2 YSLEER. The data were obtained in a study of monozygotic twins with inflammatory bowel disease. Overall study results and limits: T cell subtypes that differed could not be told apart. TCRbeta diversity (inverse Simpson) was lower in IBD patients than in healthy co-twins.

Every single donor had a roughly 2.5 ml blood sample drawn. The unique tags termed UMIs, each holding a 6-nucleotide sample barcode, were added by means of template switching. TCRdb re-called the 5' RACE reads; every CDR3 protein appears as one record, without DNA. The table lists over 100,000 distinct CDR3 sequences, with around 11% in the top ten. The rearrangement uses TRBV4-3 and TRBJ1-4. The sequence was collected from a human donor with ulcerative colitis or Crohn's disease, or a healthy co-twin of an affected twin (not recorded which). The specimen sequenced was blood. The CDR3 sequence is CASSQDLTARTEKLFF.